This T cell receptor beta chain was recovered during a study of blood T cell repertoires in COVID-19 (dated by TCRdb to 2020 to 2021). As for the study more broadly: Samples covering the acute and convalescent phases of COVID-19 were provided by collaborators in the United States, Italy and Spain. The material from the prospective study consisted of cDNA or gDNA derived from T cells, B-cell-depleted T cells, or PBMCs. The dataset comprised deeply sampled blood TCRbeta repertoires from subjects exposed to, actively infected with, or recovered from COVID-19. The repertoires were released in a freely available public database intended as a resource for research on the immune response to SARS-CoV-2. The samples were drawn from the first 160 participants of the ongoing ImmuneRACE study and from 950 to 1,500 subjects provided by 6 global collaborators. A de-identified subject ID, COVID-19 status, age in years and sex were almost always included in the sample metadata. HLA class I and class II types, where available, came from metadata supplied by the sample provider rather than from assay-based typing.

The collaborating institutions used their own protocols to collect whole blood in K2EDTA tubes. For TCRbeta analysis, collaborator samples were shipped as frozen whole blood, as isolated PBMCs, or as DNA extracted from either sample type. Points the paper makes about the study in general: How much clinical and demographic metadata was included differed by source and by participant, and the metadata was provided uncurated.

To note about this clone: Its antigen target is currently unknown. Per-nucleotide qualities are absent, and no much larger clonotype sits a single base away.

From the cysteine through the phenylalanine, the CDR3 covers 15 amino acids. The read is trimmed to its CDR3 DNA, 45 bases read in frame from base 1. Between the V and J ends, shortened by 1 base and 0 bases respectively, the junction contains 10 bases. The germline V gene sets CDR1 to SGHDT and CDR2 to YYEEEE. The immunoSEQ Assay, a bias-controlled multiplex PCR, was used to amplify TCRbeta CDR3 regions from genomic DNA. The paper's processing steps were these. The number of nucleated cells in each sample was estimated by amplification of reference gene primers within the assay. Sequence reads were collapsed and filtered to measure the absolute abundance of every unique TCRbeta CDR3 rearrangement. For each sample, productive Simpson clonality was calculated by taking the square root of Simpson's diversity index across productive rearrangements. Here the immuneACCESS table is served through TCRdb, limited to in-frame sequences with V and J called. Missing clones are a known gap in these copies; in checked studies unresolved V genes cover under half, and the rest lacks a known reason. Clone size and the V and J calls come from that table; the DNA yielded D and trimming. Across this sample there are 80,000 to 95,000 clones, with around 84% seen only once. The top ten hold roughly 20% of the sample.

This TCR derives from a woman of 80 years or more in a cohort sampled during active or convalescent COVID-19. Source material: peripheral blood. The rearranged chain carries TRBV5-6 and TRBJ2-5; the D gene is not confidently resolved. The DNA reads TGTGCCAGCAGCTTGAGAGGATTGTACCAAGAGACCCAGTACTTC. It encodes CASSLRGLYQETQYF.